These 25 T cell receptor beta chains came from one sample sequenced in a study of identical twins. TCRdb reprocessed the 5' RACE reads with MiXCR, giving one entry per CDR3 protein. The sample holds about 690,000 distinct CDR3 sequences, over 5% seen once. Sequenced input: naive T cells sorted from blood. These receptors were obtained from a man between 18 and 29 years old in good health.

The gene calls are TRBV11-2 and TRBJ2-7; TRBD2 agrees at 8 bases. The V gene end was trimmed by 1 base and the J gene end by 5 bases; junction bases not matched to a gene: 7. The CDR3 covers 15 residues. Germline CDR1 SGHAT, CDR2 FQNNGV. The CDR3 nucleotides are TGTGCCAGCAGCTTAGCTGCGGGAGGCCCCAACGAGCAGTACTTC. Amino acid sequence: CASSLAAGGPNEQYF. The full variable domain, in which reference TRBV11-2 and TRBJ2-7 provide the parts outside the CDR3, is EAGVAQSPRYKIIEKRQSVAFWCNPISGHATLYWYQQILGQGPKLLIQFQNNGVVDDSQLPKDRFSAERLKGVDSTLKIQPAKLEDSAVYLCASSLAAGGPNEQYFGPGTRLTVT.

This clonotype was found a few times. The chain links TRBV18 to TRBJ2-5; D is uncertain. Trimming pared 8 bases from V and 2 bases from J, leaving 12 bases between. CDR3 length equals 13 residues. The germline gives CDR1 KGHSH, CDR2 LQKENI. For the CDR3, the DNA is TGTGCCAGCGGGGTCAGCCGACAAGAGACCCAGTACTTC. Residues: CASGVSRQETQYF.

The V gene is TRBV19, the J gene TRBJ2-5; 8 nucleotides align to TRBD2. Per the germline V gene, CDR1 is LNHDA and CDR2 is SQIVND (reference sequence). The CDR3 covers 16 residues. Germline trimming cut 2 bases from V and 2 bases from J; bases unmatched to any gene: 7. CDR3 coding DNA: TGTGCCAGTAGTATACAGGGCGGGGGGATTCAAGAGACCCAGTACTTC. This codes for CASSIQGGGIQETQYF.

This clonotype was seen ten or more times. V gene TRBV12-3 or TRBV12-4 combines with J gene TRBJ2-3; 14 bases agree with TRBD2. The CDR3 length is 16 residues. V was pared by 7 bases and J by 4 bases, with 7 bases of the junction left unmatched. CDR3 sequence (DNA): TGTGCCAGCACCATGACTAGCGGGAGGGAGGCAGATACGCAGTATTTT. The encoded protein is CASTMTSGREADTQYF.

The sample holds many counts of this clonotype. The chain carries TRBV2 and TRBJ2-2; D ambiguous. Trimming shortened V by 5 bases and J by 6 bases, and 7 bases separated the two germline ends. This CDR3 contains 12 residues. Germline CDR1 reads SNHLY; CDR2 reads FYNNEI. CDR3 residues: CASSRWSGELFF. The DNA of the CDR3 is TGTGCCAGCAGTAGGTGGTCCGGGGAGCTGTTTTTT.

The chain is built from TRBV20-1 and TRBJ2-7; perhaps TRBD2 as D (5 bases). There are 12 residues in the CDR3. Germline CDR1 is DFQATT and CDR2 is SNEGSKA (reference sequence). V was clipped by 1 base and J by 3 bases, with 7 bases between them. The CDR3 nucleotides are TGCAGTGCTAGAGCAGAGGGCTACGAGCAGTACTTC. Amino acids: CSARAEGYEQYF.

This clonotype has more than one count but fewer than ten. The chain couples TRBV30 to TRBJ1-2; no firm D call. With 0 bases removed from V and 8 bases from J, the gap between germline ends came to 10 bases. This CDR3 contains 12 residues. The germline V gene has CDR1 GTSNPN and CDR2 SVGIG (reference sequence). Here the CDR3 DNA reads TGTGCCTGGAGTGTTTTAAGTTACGGCTACACCTTC. This sequence encodes CAWSVLSYGYTF.

This clonotype was recorded many times. The J gene is TRBJ1-6, the V gene TRBV5-1; D not resolved. The CDR3 extends over 13 amino acids. Trimming cost V 7 bases and J 8 bases, with 13 bases left between them. CDR1 and CDR2 (germline): SGHRS, YFSETQ. The CDR3 loop is CASATLSDSPLHF. The DNA of the CDR3 is TGCGCCAGCGCGACACTGTCGGATTCACCCCTCCACTTT. The variable domain in full, with the rest retrieved from reference TRBV5-1 and TRBJ1-6, is KAGVTQTPRYLIKTRGQQVTLSCSPISGHRSVSWYQQTPGQGLQFLFEYFSETQRNKGNFPGRFSGRQFSNSRSEMNVSTLELGDSALYLCASATLSDSPLHFGNGTRLTVT.

This clonotype was observed a few times. The chain is built from TRBV6-1 and TRBJ1-3; D is uncertain. V dropped 6 bases and J dropped 0 bases, with 6 bases sitting between them. This CDR3 spans 13 amino acids. Germline V gene data show CDR1 as MNHNS and CDR2 as SASEGT. CDR3 in amino acids: CASRTVSGNTIYF. The CDR3 DNA reads TGTGCCAGCAGGACGGTCTCTGGAAACACCATATATTTT.

This clonotype has only a few counts. The chain links TRBV6-1 to TRBJ1-1; TRBD1 matches at 9 bases. V lost 5 bases, J lost 4 bases, and 5 bases stayed unmatched. Germline-derived CDR1 and CDR2 are MNHNS and SASEGT. The CDR3 covers 14 residues. The CDR3 protein is CASSPDRGGTEAFF. Written as DNA, the CDR3 is TGTGCCAGCAGTCCGGACAGGGGAGGCACTGAAGCTTTCTTT.

This clonotype was found many times. The rearrangement links TRBV11-2 to TRBJ2-1, with 9 bases fitting TRBD2. This CDR3 region has 15 residues. Trimming took 1 base from V and 9 from J; bases not matched to a gene: 7. Germline-derived CDR1 and CDR2 are SGHAT and FQNNGV. In nucleotides, the CDR3 is TGTGCCAGCAGCTTAGTTAGCGGGAGCTTCGCTGAGCAGTTCTTC. This encodes CASSLVSGSFAEQFF.

Many counts were recorded for this clonotype. The CDR3 coding sequence is TGTGCCAGCAGCTTAGACAGGGGTTGGACCGGGGAGCTGTTTTTT. Protein product: CASSLDRGWTGELFF. This rearrangement joins TRBV5-6 to TRBJ2-2; 8 nucleotides align to TRBD1. Trimming at V came to 2 bases and at J to 5 bases, leaving 5 bases not matched to a gene. This CDR3 contains 15 residues. The V gene's germline CDR1 is SGHDT and CDR2 YYEEEE.

CDR3 bases: TGTGCCAGTAGTACGAAGGGGCTTTGGGAGCAGTTCTTC. Encoded protein: CASSTKGLWEQFF. The rearrangement links TRBV19 to TRBJ2-1; D perhaps matches TRBD1 (5 bases). CDR1 is LNHDA, CDR2 SQIVND, per germline (reference sequence). The CDR3 spans 13 residues. V was clipped by 4 bases and J by 10 bases, with 14 bases between them. The full variable domain, with the rest looked up from reference TRBV19 and TRBJ2-1, is DGGITQSPKYLFRKEGQNVTLSCEQNLNHDAMYWYRQDPGQGLRLIYYSQIVNDFQKGDIAEGYSVSREKKESFPLTVTSAQKNPTAFYLCASSTKGLWEQFFGPGTRLTVL.

The chain couples TRBV11-1 to TRBJ2-1; 13 nucleotides align to TRBD2. Germline CDR1 reads SGHAT; CDR2 reads FQDESV (reference sequence). Trimming removed 7 bases from V and 2 bases from J; junction bases left unmatched: 14. CDR3 length equals 19 residues. The CDR3 reads CASTNLRTSGRGAYNEQFF. The DNA of the CDR3 is TGTGCCAGCACCAATCTCCGGACTAGCGGGAGAGGCGCCTACAATGAGCAGTTCTTC. Full variable domain (remainder filled in from reference TRBV11-1 and TRBJ2-1): EAEVAQSPRYKITEKSQAVAFWCDPISGHATLYWYRQILGQGPELLVQFQDESVVDDSQLPKDRFSAERLKGVDSTLKIQPAELGDSAMYLCASTNLRTSGRGAYNEQFFGPGTRLTVL.

The chain carries TRBV12-3 or TRBV12-4 and TRBJ2-5, with D perhaps assigned TRBD1 or TRBD2 (6 bases each). V lost 6 bases to trimming and J lost 1 base, with 15 bases between them. The CDR3 contains 15 residues. The CDR3: CASSPDGGGQETQYF. The CDR3 DNA is TGTGCCAGCAGCCCGGACGGGGGCGGCCAAGAGACCCAGTACTTC.

This clonotype showed up many times. The DNA for the CDR3 is TGTGCCAGCAGCTCTTTTCCGGGACAGCCCTACACAGATACGCAGTATTTT. Translated, it gives CASSSFPGQPYTDTQYF. The chain combines TRBV5-5 with TRBJ2-3, with 7 bases lining up with TRBD1. Per the germline V gene, CDR1 is SGHKS and CDR2 is YYEKEE (reference sequence). The V gene end was trimmed by 3 bases and the J gene end by 2 bases; junction bases not matched to a gene: 12. This CDR3 contains 17 residues. The variable domain in full, with the rest retrieved from reference TRBV5-5 and TRBJ2-3, is DAGVTQSPTHLIKTRGQQVTLRCSPISGHKSVSWYQQVLGQGPQFIFQYYEKEERGRGNFPDRFSARQFPNYSSELNVNALLLGDSALYLCASSSFPGQPYTDTQYFGPGTRLTVL.

CDR3 sequence reads: CASTDPSNEQFF. The CDR3 region has the DNA TGTGCCAGCACCGACCCCAGTAATGAGCAGTTCTTC. The chain combines TRBV9 with TRBJ2-1, with no clear D. The CDR3 length is 12 residues. CDR1 is SGDLS, CDR2 YYNGEE, per germline. Deletions cut 6 bases from V and 7 bases from J, with 11 bases between.

This clonotype was seen at least ten times. The V and J genes are TRBV7-9 and TRBJ2-1; 10 bases fit TRBD1. The CDR3 length is 16 residues. The trim removed 3 bases at V and 8 bases at J, leaving 10 bases unmatched. CDR1 SEHNR and CDR2 FQNEAQ come from the germline V gene (reference sequence). The CDR3 sequence: CASSFQPGTGVHEQFF. The CDR3 nucleotides read TGTGCCAGCAGCTTTCAACCCGGGACAGGGGTCCATGAGCAGTTCTTC.

In its sample, this clonotype was seen many times. The V gene is TRBV5-1, the J gene TRBJ2-7, with 11 positions matching TRBD1. This CDR3 contains 15 residues. CDR1 is SGHRS and CDR2 is YFSETQ in the germline V gene. V lost 0 bases and J lost 3; bases outside the gene matches: 2. CDR3 in amino acids: CASSLGTGGGYEQYF. DNA of the CDR3: TGCGCCAGCAGCTTGGGGACAGGGGGCGGCTACGAGCAGTACTTC.

This clonotype has ten or more counts. V and J are TRBV4-1 and TRBJ2-1, with D possibly matching TRBD2 (6 bases). V gave up 6 bases and J gave up 7 bases, with 22 bases separating them. This CDR3 comprises 16 residues. Per germline, CDR1 MGHRA and CDR2 YSYEKL. CDR3 sequence: CASSHQVTGVSNEQFF. CDR3 bases: TGCGCCAGCAGTCACCAAGTGACGGGAGTTAGTAATGAGCAGTTCTTC.

In its sample, this clonotype was seen many times. V and J are TRBV7-2 and TRBJ1-3; D unclear. CDR3 length: 14 residues. The germline CDR1 and CDR2 sequences are SGHTA and FQGNSA. Trimming removed 5 bases at V and 0 bases at J, with 8 bases between. This chain's CDR3 is CASSGDNSGNTIYF. DNA for the CDR3: TGTGCCAGCAGCGGCGACAACTCTGGAAACACCATATATTTT.

The rearrangement uses TRBV5-1 and TRBJ2-7; 7 bases are a match to TRBD1. The CDR3 has 13 amino acids. The V and J ends lost 4 bases and 6 bases, in that order; junction bases with no gene match: 7. CDR1 and CDR2 from the germline V gene are SGHRS and YFSETQ. CDR3 amino acids: CASSVGTAAEQYF. The CDR3 nucleotides read TGCGCCAGCAGCGTGGGGACAGCGGCCGAGCAGTACTTC.

The gene calls are TRBV30 and TRBJ1-1; D not resolved. Germline CDR1 GTSNPN, CDR2 SVGIG (reference sequence). Deletions cut 5 bases from V and 1 base from J, with 8 bases between. CDR3 size: 12 residues. CDR3 sequence reads: CAWGRTNTEAFF. In DNA, the CDR3 is TGTGCCTGGGGTAGGACGAACACTGAAGCTTTCTTT.

This chain uses TRBV7-9 with TRBJ1-1, with a possible D match to TRBD1 (5 bases). Trimming took 2 bases from V and 0 from J, leaving 10 bases between them. Germline values: CDR1 SEHNR, CDR2 FQNEAQ (reference sequence). The CDR3 extends over 15 amino acids. The CDR3 spells CASSLPTVMNTEAFF. DNA of the CDR3: TGTGCCAGCAGCTTACCGACAGTCATGAACACTGAAGCTTTCTTT.

There are a few counts of this clonotype. The chain links TRBV15 to TRBJ1-1; D gene ambiguous. Germline assignment: CDR1 LNHNV and CDR2 YYDKDF (reference sequence). Trimming cost V 0 bases and J 5 bases, with 10 bases left between them. There are 14 residues in the CDR3. CDR3 sequence (DNA): TGTGCCACCAGCAGAGATAGAGGGTTTACTGAAGCTTTCTTT. Protein product: CATSRDRGFTEAFF. Looking up the rest from reference TRBV15 and TRBJ1-1 gives the full variable domain: DAMVIQNPRYQVTQFGKPVTLSCSQTLNHNVMYWYQQKSSQAPKLLFHYYDKDFNNEADTPDNFQSRRPNTSFCFLDIRSPGLGDTAMYLCATSRDRGFTEAFFGQGTRLTVV.